The 6 T cell receptor beta chains listed next were all sequenced from one sample in a study of beta chain features in type 1 diabetes. Investigators reverse transcribed all isolated RNA, so they sequenced expressed TCRB transcripts. Here immunoSEQ multiplex PCR was the method, and the copy in TCRdb shows in-frame clones only, minus some. The repertoire has about 250,000 clones, 11% to 15% of them found once; the top ten carry around 0.025%. The sample taken for sequencing was naive CD4+ T cells from blood. The receptors stem from a woman in her thirties or forties in good health.

This clone appeared once. The chain is built from TRBV15 and TRBJ1-5; 7 bases agree with TRBD1. Trimming at V came to 4 bases and at J to 3 bases, leaving 3 bases not matched to a gene. The germline gives CDR1 LNHNV, CDR2 YYDKDF (reference sequence). There are 14 residues in the CDR3. Here the CDR3 DNA reads TGTGCCACCAGCAAGACAGGGTCCAATCAGCCCCAGCATTTT. Amino acid sequence: CATSKTGSNQPQHF.

This clone was observed at least ten times. The V gene is TRBV29-1, the J gene TRBJ2-1; the match to TRBD1 covers 8 bases. The CDR3 loop spans 11 amino acids. V lost 0 bases and J lost 15; bases outside the gene matches: 4. Germline V gene sequence: CDR1 SQVTM, CDR2 ANQGSEA. As DNA, the CDR3 is TGCAGCGTTGAAGAGGACAGGGAGTTGTTCTTC. Its protein product is CSVEEDRELFF.

The table lists this clone with a few counts. This chain uses TRBV5-1 with TRBJ2-5; 8 positions agree with TRBD1. The CDR3 has 15 residues. V shed 3 bases, J shed 5 bases, and the junction held 9 bases outside the gene matches. From germline, CDR1 is SGHRS and CDR2 YFSETQ. Written as DNA, the CDR3 is TGCGCCAGCAGCTCTTGGACAGGGAAAGGGGAGACCCAGTACTTC. Translation: CASSSWTGKGETQYF.

This clone was seen a single time. The chain joins TRBV9 to TRBJ2-3; 7 nucleotides match TRBD1. The CDR3 loop spans 16 amino acids. Germline assignment: CDR1 SGDLS and CDR2 YYNGEE. V was pared by 3 bases and J by 3 bases, with 10 bases of the junction left unmatched. DNA of the CDR3: TGTGCCAGCAGCGCACGACAGGGTGGGGGTACAGATACGCAGTATTTT. It translates to CASSARQGGGTDTQYF.

Only a few counts were recorded for this clone. The J gene is TRBJ1-1, the V gene TRBV5-4; 7 positions match TRBD1. CDR1 SGHNT and CDR2 YYREEE come from the germline V gene (reference sequence). The CDR3 has 18 residues. V dropped 4 bases and J dropped 4; count of bases not matched to a gene: 19. CDR3 DNA: TGTGCCAGCAGCCGAGGGGGCGCAGCCCCCGAGAGGAGCACTGAAGCTTTCTTT. It encodes CASSRGGAAPERSTEAFF. Based on the CDR3 plus reference TRBV5-4 and TRBJ1-1, the full variable domain is ETGVTQSPTHLIKTRGQQVTLRCSSQSGHNTVSWYQQALGQGPQFIFQYYREEENGRGNFPPRFSGLQFPNYSSELNVNALELDDSALYLCASSRGGAAPERSTEAFFGQGTRLTVV.

The chain joins TRBV29-1 to TRBJ1-4, with D possibly matching TRBD1 (5 bases). CDR1 is SQVTM, CDR2 ANQGSEA, per germline. V lost 4 bases to trimming and J lost 5 bases, with 11 bases between them. The CDR3 is 13 amino acids. The CDR3 loop is CSVGRALNEKLFF. The CDR3 DNA reads TGCAGCGTTGGCAGGGCCTTGAATGAAAAACTGTTTTTT.